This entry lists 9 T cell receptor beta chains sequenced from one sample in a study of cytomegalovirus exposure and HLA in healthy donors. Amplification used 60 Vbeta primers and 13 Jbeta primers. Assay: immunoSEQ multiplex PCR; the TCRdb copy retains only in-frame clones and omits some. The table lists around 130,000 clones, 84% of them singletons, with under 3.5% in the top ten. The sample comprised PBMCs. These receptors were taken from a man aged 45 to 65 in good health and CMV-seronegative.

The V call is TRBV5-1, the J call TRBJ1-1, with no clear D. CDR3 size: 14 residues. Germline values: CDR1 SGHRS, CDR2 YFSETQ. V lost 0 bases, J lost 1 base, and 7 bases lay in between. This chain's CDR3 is CASSLVSSNTEAFF. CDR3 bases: TGCGCCAGCAGCTTGGTTTCTTCGAACACTGAAGCTTTCTTT.

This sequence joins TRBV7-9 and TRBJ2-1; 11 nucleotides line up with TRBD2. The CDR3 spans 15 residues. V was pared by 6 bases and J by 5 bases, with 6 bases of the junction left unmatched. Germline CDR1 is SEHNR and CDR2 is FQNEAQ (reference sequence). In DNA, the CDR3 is TGTGCCAGCAGTCGTAGCGGGGGGGCCAACAATGAGCAGTTCTTC. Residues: CASSRSGGANNEQFF.

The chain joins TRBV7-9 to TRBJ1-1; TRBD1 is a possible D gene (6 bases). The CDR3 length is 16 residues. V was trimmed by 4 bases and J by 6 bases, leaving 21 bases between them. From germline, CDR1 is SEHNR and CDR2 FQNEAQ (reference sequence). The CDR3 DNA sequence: TGTGCCAGCAGCTCCGCTCCAGGGGAAAAGCTCCCTGAAGCTTTCTTT. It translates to CASSSAPGEKLPEAFF.

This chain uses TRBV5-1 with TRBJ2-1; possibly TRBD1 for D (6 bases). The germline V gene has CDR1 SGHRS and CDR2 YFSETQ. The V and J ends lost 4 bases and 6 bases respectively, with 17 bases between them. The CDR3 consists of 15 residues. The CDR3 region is CASSLVLQGRNEQFF. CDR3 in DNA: TGCGCCAGCAGCCTCGTCCTACAGGGACGCAATGAGCAGTTCTTC.

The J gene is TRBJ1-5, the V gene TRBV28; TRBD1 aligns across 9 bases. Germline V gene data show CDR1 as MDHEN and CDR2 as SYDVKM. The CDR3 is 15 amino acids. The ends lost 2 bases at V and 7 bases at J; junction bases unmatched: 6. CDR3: CASSLETGGRQPQHF. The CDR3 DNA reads TGTGCCAGCAGTTTAGAGACAGGGGGTCGCCAGCCCCAGCATTTT.

This CDR3 is CAWMTGGRNGYTF. DNA for the CDR3: TGTGCCTGGATGACAGGGGGCAGGAATGGCTACACCTTC. This sequence joins TRBV30 and TRBJ1-2, with TRBD1 matching 10 bases. The V segment lost 4 bases and the J segment 6 bases; nucleotides outside the gene matches: 5. Germline assignment: CDR1 GTSNPN and CDR2 SVGIG (reference sequence). The CDR3 has 13 residues.

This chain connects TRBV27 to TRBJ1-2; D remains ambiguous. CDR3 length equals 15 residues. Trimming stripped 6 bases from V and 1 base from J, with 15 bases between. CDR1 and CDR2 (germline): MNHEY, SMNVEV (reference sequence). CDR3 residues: CASSLGGSYNYGYTF. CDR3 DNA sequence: TGTGCCAGCAGCCTAGGTGGGTCCTATAACTATGGCTACACCTTC.

The CDR3 reads CASSERPQGGAFF. CDR3 coding DNA: TGCGCCAGCAGTGAGAGACCCCAGGGAGGCGCTTTCTTT. The V call is TRBV10-1, the J call TRBJ1-1; TRBD1 is a possible D gene (5 bases). The germline CDR1 and CDR2 sequences are WNHNN and SYGVQD (reference sequence). V dropped 2 bases and J dropped 11 bases, with 15 bases sitting between them. This CDR3 comprises 13 residues.

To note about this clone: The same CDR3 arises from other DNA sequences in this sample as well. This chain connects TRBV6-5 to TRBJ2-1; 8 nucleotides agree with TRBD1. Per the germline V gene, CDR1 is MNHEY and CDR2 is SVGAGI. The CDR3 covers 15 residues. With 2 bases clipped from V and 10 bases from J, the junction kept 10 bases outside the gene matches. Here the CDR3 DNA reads TGTGCCAGCAGTTACCCGACCGGGACAGGTGAAGAGCAGTTCTTC. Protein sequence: CASSYPTGTGEEQFF.